These 17 T cell receptor beta chains came from one sample sequenced in a study of T cells in Graves' hyperthyroidism and ophthalmopathy. Amplification targeted TCR beta CDR3 regions from RNA transcripts. First-round RT-PCR of the TCR CDR3 relied on the HTBI primer set. TCRdb re-called the multiplex PCR reads with MiXCR, one entry per CDR3 protein. The repertoire has roughly 170,000 distinct CDR3 sequences, over 15% of them found once; the top ten carry approximately 28%. The sequenced material came from blood. All receptors derive from a woman aged 45-59 years with Graves' hyperthyroidism.

This clonotype was recorded at least ten times. This chain uses TRBV12-5 with TRBJ1-1, with D unclear. Looked up from germline, CDR1 is LGHNT and CDR2 is FRNRAP. The CDR3 totals 12 residues. Trimming removed 3 bases from V and 7 bases from J, with 9 bases in between. CDR3 nucleotide sequence: TGTGCTAGTGGTTTTGGCCCGCATGAAGCTTTCTTT. It specifies CASGFGPHEAFF.

The chain uses TRBV5-1 and TRBJ2-1, with D possibly matching TRBD1 (5 bases). V shed 5 bases and J shed 7 bases, with 19 bases lying between them. The CDR3 has 15 residues. Germline-derived CDR1 and CDR2 are SGHRS and YFSETQ. The CDR3 protein is CASRSIQGGLNEQFF. CDR3 coding DNA: TGCGCCAGCAGGTCGATTCAGGGTGGCCTAAATGAGCAGTTCTTC.

This clonotype was found many times. The chain joins TRBV13 to TRBJ1-1, with D possibly being TRBD1 (5 bases). The V end was cut by 2 bases, the J end by 1 base, with 11 bases between. The CDR3 consists of 15 residues. Germline V gene data show CDR1 as PRHDT and CDR2 as FYEKMQ (reference sequence). The CDR3 sequence: CASSLLKGRNTEAFF. CDR3 sequence (DNA): TGTGCCAGCAGCTTACTCAAGGGGAGGAACACTGAAGCTTTCTTT.

The genes are TRBV6-2 or TRBV6-3 and TRBJ2-7; 8 bases match TRBD2. The CDR3 covers 12 residues. Trimming removed 7 bases from V and 6 bases from J; junction bases left unmatched: 5. The germline V gene has CDR1 MNHEY and CDR2 SVGEGT. The CDR3 spells CASTSGRTEQYF. The DNA of the CDR3 is TGTGCCAGCACCAGCGGGAGAACCGAGCAGTACTTC.

This clonotype appeared many times. V and J are TRBV24-1 and TRBJ2-3; D call uncertain. V was trimmed by 1 base and J by 6 bases, leaving 4 bases between them. Germline V lookup: CDR1 KGHDR, CDR2 SFDVKD. The CDR3 spans 12 residues. DNA for the CDR3: TGTGCCACCAGTGATTTCGAGGATACGCAGTATTTT. This translates into CATSDFEDTQYF.

A few counts support this clonotype. The chain uses TRBV29-1 and TRBJ1-2, with TRBD1 matching over 10 bases. V was pared by 5 bases and J by 6 bases, with 12 bases of the junction left unmatched. CDR3 length equals 15 residues. The germline V gene has CDR1 SQVTM and CDR2 ANQGSEA. CDR3 sequence: CSVSGTGARLDGYTF. The CDR3 DNA reads TGCAGCGTTTCCGGGACAGGGGCAAGGTTGGATGGCTACACCTTC. The whole variable domain, remainder taken from reference TRBV29-1 and TRBJ1-2, is SAVISQKPSRDICQRGTSLTIQCQVDSQVTMMFWYRQQPGQSLTLIATANQGSEATYESGFVIDKFPISRPNLTFSTLTVSNMSPEDSSIYLCSVSGTGARLDGYTFGSGTRLTVV.

This clonotype was seen many times. The rearrangement joins TRBV11-2 to TRBJ1-1, with D maybe TRBD1 (5 bases). V was shortened by 5 bases and J by 0 bases, with 19 bases between the two germline ends. This CDR3 contains 17 residues. Germline lookup yields CDR1 SGHAT and CDR2 FQNNGV. CDR3 nucleotide sequence: TGTGCCAGCAGCCCTCGGTTCCGGGGGACGTTGAACACTGAAGCTTTCTTT. Its protein product is CASSPRFRGTLNTEAFF.

This clonotype has ten or more counts. The chain combines TRBV28 with TRBJ1-1; D gene unclear. Germline V CDR1 and CDR2: MDHEN, SYDVKM. The V end lost 4 bases, the J end lost 5 bases, and 17 bases lay between the germline ends. The CDR3 covers 15 residues. The CDR3 sequence is CASSSRPLEWTEAFF. The CDR3 nucleotides read TGTGCCAGCAGTTCCAGACCGTTAGAGTGGACTGAAGCTTTCTTT.

This clonotype was seen ten or more times. The V and J genes are TRBV19 and TRBJ2-3; TRBD2 agrees at 8 bases. Germline V gives CDR1 LNHDA, CDR2 SQIVND (reference sequence). The CDR3 has 15 amino acids. The V gene end was trimmed by 7 bases and the J gene end by 1 base; junction bases not matched to a gene: 7. The CDR3 DNA follows: TGTGCCAGTACGATAGCGGGGTGGCGCACAGATACGCAGTATTTT. Amino acid sequence: CASTIAGWRTDTQYF.

This clonotype has ten or more counts. The chain joins TRBV6-5 to TRBJ1-5; D remains ambiguous. The CDR3 is 14 residues long. V shed 2 bases and J shed 4 bases, with 9 bases lying between them. Germline V CDR1 and CDR2: MNHEY, SVGAGI. The CDR3 DNA follows: TGTGCCAGCAGTTACACAGCGGCTAATCAGCCCCAGCATTTT. Its protein product is CASSYTAANQPQHF.

This chain connects TRBV4-1 to TRBJ1-2, with 7 bases lining up with TRBD1. V was pared by 5 bases and J by 2 bases, with 8 bases of the junction left unmatched. The CDR3 totals 15 residues. Germline lookup yields CDR1 MGHRA and CDR2 YSYEKL. The CDR3 spells CASSEEGAGNYGYTF. For the CDR3, the DNA is TGCGCCAGCAGCGAGGAGGGGGCGGGGAACTATGGCTACACCTTC.

The chain combines TRBV7-2 with TRBJ2-2; no clear D gene. V lost 1 base, J lost 5 bases, and 17 bases lay in between. Germline V gene lookup returns CDR1 SGHTA and CDR2 FQGNSA. The CDR3 totals 17 residues. CDR3 sequence: CASSLVGDWVGTGELFF. In DNA, the CDR3 is TGTGCCAGCAGCTTAGTTGGAGACTGGGTGGGAACCGGGGAGCTGTTTTTT.

This clonotype showed up many times. This chain joins TRBV20-1 and TRBJ1-6; D is perhaps TRBD1 (5 bases). Trimming cost V 0 bases and J 8 bases, with 17 bases left between them. Germline values: CDR1 DFQATT, CDR2 SNEGSKA (reference sequence). The CDR3 extends over 16 amino acids. The CDR3: CSARDTTTSGHSPLHF. The DNA for the CDR3 is TGCAGTGCTAGAGATACGACCACCTCGGGGCATTCACCCCTCCACTTT.

Note on this clonotype: Since no conserved phenylalanine or tryptophan closes the CDR3, a read error is the likely cause. This rearrangement joins TRBV6-4 to TRBJ1-5, with 10 bases aligning to TRBD1. The CDR3 has 15 residues. Germline V gives CDR1 MRHNA, CDR2 SNTAGT. The trim removed 5 bases at V and 5 bases at J, leaving 6 bases unmatched. The CDR3 DNA reads TGTGCCAGCAGTCAAGGACAGGGGGTGTATCAGCCCCAGCATTTG. This sequence encodes CASSQGQGVYQPQHL.

The chain combines TRBV27 with TRBJ2-7; D could derive from TRBD1 or TRBD2 (5 bases each). Trimming shortened V by 5 bases and J by 9 bases, and 11 bases separated the two germline ends. Germline CDR1 MNHEY, CDR2 SMNVEV (reference sequence). The CDR3 covers 11 residues. Here the CDR3 reads CASSPGGRQYF. The CDR3 DNA sequence: TGTGCCAGCAGTCCTGGGGGTCGGCAGTACTTC.

Ten or more counts support this clonotype. This chain joins TRBV19 and TRBJ1-1; 8 bases agree with TRBD1. V was pared by 8 bases and J by 6 bases, with 14 bases of the junction left unmatched. CDR1 is LNHDA, CDR2 SQIVND, per germline (reference sequence). CDR3 length: 15 amino acids. The CDR3 nucleotides read TGTGCCAGTCGCACCCCCGGACAGGGAAATTCTGAAGCTTTCTTT. Translation: CASRTPGQGNSEAFF.

This clonotype was counted many times. The chain is built from TRBV20-1 and TRBJ2-7, with 7 bases that match TRBD2. The germline gives CDR1 DFQATT, CDR2 SNEGSKA (reference sequence). This CDR3 contains 16 residues. V dropped 0 bases and J dropped 0; count of bases not matched to a gene: 8. Written as DNA, the CDR3 is TGCAGTGCTAGAGATACAGCGGGATACGACTCCTACGAGCAGTACTTC. Translation gives CSARDTAGYDSYEQYF.